Shown below are 18 T cell receptor beta chains from a single sample sequenced in a study of blood T cell repertoires in COVID-19. Only in-frame clones appear in the TCRdb table, and some are missing; sequencing was by immunoSEQ multiplex PCR. The sample includes around 200,000 clones, about four fifths of them seen just once. The sample consisted of peripheral blood. Source of these receptors: a woman in her forties or fifties with acute or convalescent COVID-19.

The rearrangement uses TRBV20-1 and TRBJ2-7; TRBD2 is a possible D gene (5 bases). CDR1 and CDR2 from the germline V gene are DFQATT and SNEGSKA (reference sequence). This CDR3 comprises 11 residues. V was pared by 3 bases and J by 3 bases, with 6 bases between. CDR3 bases: TGCAGTGCTAGGAGGGACTACGAGCAGTACTTC. Encoded protein: CSARRDYEQYF.

Remarks on this clone: Other DNA sequences in the same sample also yield this CDR3. The J gene is TRBJ2-5, the V gene TRBV24-1; 7 bases line up with TRBD2. Germline V gene data show CDR1 as KGHDR and CDR2 as SFDVKD. The CDR3 has 14 residues. V lost 5 bases, J lost 5 bases, and 7 bases stayed unmatched. CDR3 loop: CATSAGRAGETQYF. The CDR3 bases are TGTGCCACCAGTGCAGGGAGGGCTGGGGAGACCCAGTACTTC.

The V gene is TRBV6-5, the J gene TRBJ2-3, with 8 bases fitting TRBD1. Germline V gene lookup returns CDR1 MNHEY and CDR2 SVGAGI. This CDR3 is 15 amino acids long. The ends lost 8 bases at V and 1 base at J; junction bases unmatched: 8. The CDR3 loop is CASLSGQGGTDTQYF. The DNA of the CDR3 is TGTGCCAGCCTTTCCGGACAGGGAGGCACAGATACGCAGTATTTT.

V and J are TRBV7-9 and TRBJ2-7, with TRBD2 identical over 7 bases. The CDR3 loop spans 13 amino acids. Trimming took 6 bases from V and 6 from J; bases not matched to a gene: 8. Germline lookup yields CDR1 SEHNR and CDR2 FQNEAQ (reference sequence). CDR3 residues: CASSPKAGAEQYF. The CDR3 DNA is TGTGCCAGCAGTCCCAAGGCGGGAGCCGAGCAGTACTTC.

The rearrangement uses TRBV7-9 and TRBJ2-7; 8 nucleotides match TRBD2. V was clipped by 5 bases and J by 5 bases; unmatched bases: 8. The CDR3 totals 14 residues. Germline CDR1 SEHNR, CDR2 FQNEAQ (reference sequence). The CDR3 protein is CASSLLRTSHEQYF. DNA for the CDR3: TGTGCCAGCAGCCTCCTACGGACTAGCCACGAGCAGTACTTC.

The chain is built from TRBV27 and TRBJ2-1; perhaps TRBD1 as D (6 bases). The V end lost 8 bases, the J end lost 0 bases, and 11 bases lay between the germline ends. The CDR3 is 14 amino acids. Germline-derived CDR1 and CDR2 are MNHEY and SMNVEV (reference sequence). CDR3: CASWADSSYNEQFF. The CDR3 DNA sequence: TGTGCCAGCTGGGCGGACAGCTCCTACAATGAGCAGTTCTTC.

The rearrangement uses TRBV5-1 and TRBJ2-1, with D perhaps TRBD1 (5 bases). The CDR3 runs 15 residues. Trimming pared 1 base from V and 6 bases from J, leaving 14 bases between. Germline CDR1 and CDR2: SGHRS and YFSETQ. Here the CDR3 DNA reads TGCGCCAGCAGCTTGTTTACGGCCCAGGGCAATGAGCAGTTCTTC. It codes for CASSLFTAQGNEQFF.

This chain links TRBV15 with TRBJ2-3; possible D gene TRBD2, 5 bases. V was trimmed by 1 base and J by 2 bases, leaving 7 bases between them. Germline CDR1 is LNHNV and CDR2 is YYDKDF (reference sequence). The CDR3 covers 14 residues. In DNA form, the CDR3 reads TGTGCCACCAGCAGAGTGGGAGCCACAGATACGCAGTATTTT. This sequence encodes CATSRVGATDTQYF. Based on the CDR3 plus reference TRBV15 and TRBJ2-3, the full variable domain is DAMVIQNPRYQVTQFGKPVTLSCSQTLNHNVMYWYQQKSSQAPKLLFHYYDKDFNNEADTPDNFQSRRPNTSFCFLDIRSPGLGDTAMYLCATSRVGATDTQYFGPGTRLTVL.

This rearrangement joins TRBV18 to TRBJ1-4; D possibly corresponds to TRBD1 (5 bases). The length of the CDR3 is 17 residues. Trimming took 3 bases from V and 6 from J, leaving 20 bases between them. Germline values: CDR1 KGHSH, CDR2 LQKENI. CDR3 nucleotide sequence: TGTGCCAGCTCACCGAGCCTGGCGGGACCGAAGGATGAAAAACTGTTTTTT. Translation gives CASSPSLAGPKDEKLFF.

The chain links TRBV6-4 to TRBJ2-1; unclear D gene. The CDR3 runs 13 residues. V lost 3 bases to trimming and J lost 15 bases, with 18 bases between them. The germline gives CDR1 MRHNA, CDR2 SNTAGT. The CDR3 DNA reads TGTGCCAGCAGTGAGTCCTGGGCCCGACCAACGTTCTTC. The encoded protein is CASSESWARPTFF.

V gene TRBV11-1 combines with J gene TRBJ2-1; no firm D call. The V gene's germline CDR1 is SGHAT and CDR2 FQDESV (reference sequence). Trimming stripped 1 base from V and 8 bases from J, with 9 bases between. The length of the CDR3 is 13 residues. The CDR3 DNA is TGTGCCAGCAGCTTAGGCCTAGACGATGAGCAGTTCTTC. It is translated as CASSLGLDDEQFF.

The rearrangement joins TRBV21-1 to TRBJ1-4. TRBV21-1 represents a pseudogene. This CDR3 has 8 residues. CDR3 region: CASTRCRF. The CDR3 region has the DNA TGTGCCAGCACCCGGTGTCGGTTT.

CDR3 loop: CASSTDISQDEKLFF. CDR3 nucleotide sequence: TGTGCCAGCAGCACGGACATTTCACAAGATGAAAAACTGTTTTTT. J is TRBJ1-4 and V is TRBV6-5; tentative D call: TRBD1 (5 bases). The CDR3 consists of 15 residues. V was cut by 6 bases and J by 6 bases, with 17 bases left in between. Germline lookup yields CDR1 MNHEY and CDR2 SVGAGI.

The chain uses TRBV4-2 and TRBJ2-7, with 16 bases that match TRBD2. CDR3 size: 18 residues. J lost 0 bases, V lost 2 bases, and 4 bases had no gene match. Germline V gene data show CDR1 as LGHNA and CDR2 as YNFKEQ. CDR3 nucleotide sequence: TGTGCCAGCAGCCAACTGGGACTAGCGGGAGGGGGCTCCTACGAGCAGTACTTC. This codes for CASSQLGLAGGGSYEQYF.

The gene calls are TRBV27 and TRBJ2-1; D not certain. Trimming took off 7 bases at V and 5 bases at J, with 9 bases between the two ends. This CDR3 spans 12 amino acids. CDR1 MNHEY and CDR2 SMNVEV come from the germline V gene (reference sequence). This CDR3 reads CASTSSHNEQFF. The DNA for the CDR3 is TGTGCCAGCACCTCTTCCCACAATGAGCAGTTCTTC.

This clone occurred a few times. The chain has TRBV2 and TRBJ2-1; D is perhaps TRBD1 (5 bases). CDR3 length: 13 residues. Trimming took 3 bases from V and 8 from J, leaving 11 bases between them. Looked up from germline, CDR1 is SNHLY and CDR2 is FYNNEI. The CDR3 region is CASSDWGGDEQFF. Written as DNA, the CDR3 is TGTGCCAGCAGTGACTGGGGCGGCGATGAGCAGTTCTTC. Full variable domain (outside the CDR3, taken from reference TRBV2 and TRBJ2-1): EPEVTQTPSHQVTQMGQEVILRCVPISNHLYFYWYRQILGQKVEFLVSFYNNEISEKSEIFDDQFSVERPDGSNFTLKIRSTKLEDSAMYFCASSDWGGDEQFFGPGTRLTVL.

For the CDR3, the DNA is TGTGCCAGCAGCTCCACCGGGACTAGCGGGAGTAGGGAGCTGTTTTTT. It yields the protein CASSSTGTSGSRELFF. The chain couples TRBV28 to TRBJ2-2; 14 bases map to TRBD2. V was clipped by 6 bases and J by 9 bases; unmatched bases: 9. The CDR3 is 16 amino acids. CDR1 MDHEN and CDR2 SYDVKM come from the germline V gene.

In the case of this clone: One junction end does not reproduce the germline sequence, and a read error may be involved. The V gene is TRBV28, the J gene TRBJ2-7; TRBD1 aligns across 8 bases. CDR3 length: 12 residues. Germline CDR1 reads MDHEN; CDR2 reads SYDVKM. DNA of the CDR3: TGTGCCAGCAGTTTACAGGACAGGGCCCCTAACTTC. Encoded protein: CASSLQDRAPNF.